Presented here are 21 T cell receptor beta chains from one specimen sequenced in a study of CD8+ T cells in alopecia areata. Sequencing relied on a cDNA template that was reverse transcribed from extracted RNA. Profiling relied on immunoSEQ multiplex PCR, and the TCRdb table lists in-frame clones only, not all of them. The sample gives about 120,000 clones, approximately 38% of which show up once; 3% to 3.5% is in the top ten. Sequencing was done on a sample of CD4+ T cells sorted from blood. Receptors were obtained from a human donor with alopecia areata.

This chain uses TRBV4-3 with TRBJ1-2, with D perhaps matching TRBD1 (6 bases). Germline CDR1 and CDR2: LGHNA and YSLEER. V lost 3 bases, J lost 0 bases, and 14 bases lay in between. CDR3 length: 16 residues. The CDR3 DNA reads TGCGCCAGCAGCCAGATTTACAGGGATACTAACTATGGCTACACCTTC. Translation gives CASSQIYRDTNYGYTF.

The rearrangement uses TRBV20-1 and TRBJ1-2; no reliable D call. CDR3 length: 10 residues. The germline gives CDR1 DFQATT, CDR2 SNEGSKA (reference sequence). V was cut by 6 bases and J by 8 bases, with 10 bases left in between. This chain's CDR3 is CSAKVEGYTF. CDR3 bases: TGCAGTGCCAAGGTCGAAGGCTACACCTTC.

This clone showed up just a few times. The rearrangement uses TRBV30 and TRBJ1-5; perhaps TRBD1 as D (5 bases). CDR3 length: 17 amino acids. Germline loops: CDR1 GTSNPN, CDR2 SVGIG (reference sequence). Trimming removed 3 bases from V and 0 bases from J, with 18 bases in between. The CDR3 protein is CAWSLGRGPYSNQPQHF. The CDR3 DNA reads TGTGCCTGGAGCCTCGGAAGGGGCCCCTATAGCAATCAGCCCCAGCATTTT.

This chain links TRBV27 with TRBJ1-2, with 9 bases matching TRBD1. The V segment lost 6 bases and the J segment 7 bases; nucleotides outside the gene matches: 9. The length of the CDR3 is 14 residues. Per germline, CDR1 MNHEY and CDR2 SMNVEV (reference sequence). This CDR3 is CASSSGTGYSGYTF. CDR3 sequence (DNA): TGTGCCAGCAGCTCCGGGACAGGGTATTCTGGCTACACCTTC.

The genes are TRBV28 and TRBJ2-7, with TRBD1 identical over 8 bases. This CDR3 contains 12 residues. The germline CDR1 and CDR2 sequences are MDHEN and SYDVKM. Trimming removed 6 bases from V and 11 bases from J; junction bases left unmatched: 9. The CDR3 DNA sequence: TGTGCCAGCAGCCGGGACAGGTTGGACAAGTACTTC. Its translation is CASSRDRLDKYF.

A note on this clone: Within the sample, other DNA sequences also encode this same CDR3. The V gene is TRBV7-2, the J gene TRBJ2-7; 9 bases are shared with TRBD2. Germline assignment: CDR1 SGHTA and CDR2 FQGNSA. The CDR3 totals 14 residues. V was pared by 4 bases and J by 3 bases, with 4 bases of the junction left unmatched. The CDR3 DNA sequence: TGTGCCAGCAGCTCGGGACTAGCAGGCTACGAGCAGTACTTC. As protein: CASSSGLAGYEQYF.

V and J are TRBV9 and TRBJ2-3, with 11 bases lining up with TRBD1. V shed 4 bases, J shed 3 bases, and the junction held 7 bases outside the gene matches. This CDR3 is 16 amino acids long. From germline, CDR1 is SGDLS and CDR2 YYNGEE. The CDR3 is CASSPSGQGGTDTQYF. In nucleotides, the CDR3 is TGTGCCAGCAGCCCGTCGGGACAGGGGGGAACAGATACGCAGTATTTT.

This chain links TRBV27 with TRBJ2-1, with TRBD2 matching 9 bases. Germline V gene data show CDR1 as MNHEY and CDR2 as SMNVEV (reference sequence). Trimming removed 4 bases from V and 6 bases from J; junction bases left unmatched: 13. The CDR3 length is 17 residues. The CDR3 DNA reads TGTGCCAGCAGTTATAGCCCCCGGCGGGAGGGGGCCAATGAGCAGTTCTTC. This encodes CASSYSPRREGANEQFF.

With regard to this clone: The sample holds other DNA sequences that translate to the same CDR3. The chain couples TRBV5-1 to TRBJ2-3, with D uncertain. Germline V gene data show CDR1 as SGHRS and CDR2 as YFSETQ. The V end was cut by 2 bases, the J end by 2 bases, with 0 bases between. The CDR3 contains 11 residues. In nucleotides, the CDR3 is TGCGCCAGCAGCTTCACAGATACGCAGTATTTT. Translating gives CASSFTDTQYF. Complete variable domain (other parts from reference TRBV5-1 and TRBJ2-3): KAGVTQTPRYLIKTRGQQVTLSCSPISGHRSVSWYQQTPGQGLQFLFEYFSETQRNKGNFPGRFSGRQFSNSRSEMNVSTLELGDSALYLCASSFTDTQYFGPGTRLTVL.

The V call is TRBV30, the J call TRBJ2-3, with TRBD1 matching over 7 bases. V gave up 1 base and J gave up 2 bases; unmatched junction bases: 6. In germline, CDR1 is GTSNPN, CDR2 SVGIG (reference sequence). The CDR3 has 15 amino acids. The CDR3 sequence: CAWSETGTATDTQYF. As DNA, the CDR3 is TGTGCCTGGAGTGAGACAGGGACCGCCACAGATACGCAGTATTTT.

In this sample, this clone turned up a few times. CDR3 coding DNA: TGTGCCAGCAGCTTAGAAGGGCTAGCGGGCGCCGTGAGGTACTTC. It yields the protein CASSLEGLAGAVRYF. The chain recombines TRBV7-2 with TRBJ2-7; TRBD2 aligns across 8 bases. Germline CDR1 is SGHTA and CDR2 is FQGNSA. The V gene end was trimmed by 1 base and the J gene end by 12 bases; junction bases not matched to a gene: 14. The CDR3 spans 15 residues.

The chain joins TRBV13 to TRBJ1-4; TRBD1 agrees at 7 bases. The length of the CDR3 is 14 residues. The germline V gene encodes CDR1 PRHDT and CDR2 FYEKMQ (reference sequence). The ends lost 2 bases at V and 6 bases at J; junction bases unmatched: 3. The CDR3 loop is CASSLSRGDEKLFF. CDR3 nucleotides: TGTGCCAGCAGCTTATCCAGGGGGGATGAAAAACTGTTTTTT. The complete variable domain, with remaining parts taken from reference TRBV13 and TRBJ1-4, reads AAGVIQSPRHLIKEKRETATLKCYPIPRHDTVYWYQQGPGQDPQFLISFYEKMQSDKGSIPDRFSAQQFSDYHSELNMSSLELGDSALYFCASSLSRGDEKLFFGSGTQLSVL.

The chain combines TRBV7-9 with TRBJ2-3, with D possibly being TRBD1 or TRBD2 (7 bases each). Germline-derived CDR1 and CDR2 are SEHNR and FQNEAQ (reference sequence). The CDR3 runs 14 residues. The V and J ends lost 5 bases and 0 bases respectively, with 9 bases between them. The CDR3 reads CASSQGGSTDTQYF. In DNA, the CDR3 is TGTGCCAGCAGCCAGGGGGGGAGCACAGATACGCAGTATTTT. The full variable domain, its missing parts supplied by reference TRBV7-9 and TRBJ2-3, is DTGVSQNPRHKITKRGQNVTFRCDPISEHNRLYWYRQTLGQGPEFLTYFQNEAQLEKSRLLSDRFSAERPKGSFSTLEIQRTEQGDSAMYLCASSQGGSTDTQYFGPGTRLTVL.

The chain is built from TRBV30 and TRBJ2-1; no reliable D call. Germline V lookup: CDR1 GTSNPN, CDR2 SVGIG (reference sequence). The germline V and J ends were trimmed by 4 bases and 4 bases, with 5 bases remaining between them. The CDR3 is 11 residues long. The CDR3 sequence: CAWTSYNEQFF. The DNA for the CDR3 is TGTGCCTGGACTTCATACAATGAGCAGTTCTTC. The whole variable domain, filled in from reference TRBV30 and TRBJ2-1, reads SQTIHQWPATLVQPVGSPLSLECTVEGTSNPNLYWYRQAAGRGLQLLFYSVGIGQISSEVPQNLSASRPQDRQFILSSKKLLLSDSGFYLCAWTSYNEQFFGPGTRLTVL.

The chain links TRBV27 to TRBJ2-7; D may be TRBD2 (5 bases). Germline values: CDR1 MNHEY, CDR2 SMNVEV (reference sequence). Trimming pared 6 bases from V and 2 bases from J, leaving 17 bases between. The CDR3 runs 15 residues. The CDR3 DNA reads TGTGCCAGCAGCCCCAGGAGGTCCCTAACCTACGAGCAGTACTTC. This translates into CASSPRRSLTYEQYF.

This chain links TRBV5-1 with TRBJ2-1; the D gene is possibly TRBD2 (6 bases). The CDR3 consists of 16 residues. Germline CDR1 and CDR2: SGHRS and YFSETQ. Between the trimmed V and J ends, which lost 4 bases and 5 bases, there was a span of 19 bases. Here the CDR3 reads CASSLPSAGSHNEQFF. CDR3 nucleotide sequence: TGCGCCAGCAGCCTCCCTTCGGCGGGAAGTCACAATGAGCAGTTCTTC.

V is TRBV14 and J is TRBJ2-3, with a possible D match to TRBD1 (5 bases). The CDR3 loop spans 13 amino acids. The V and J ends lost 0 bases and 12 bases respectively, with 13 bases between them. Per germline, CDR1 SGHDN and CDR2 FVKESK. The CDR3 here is CASSQDFRAVQYF. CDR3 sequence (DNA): TGTGCCAGCAGCCAAGATTTCAGGGCAGTTCAGTATTTT.

The CDR3 spells CASSLEGRVPPYEQYF. CDR3 in DNA: TGCGCCAGCAGCTTGGAGGGCAGGGTACCCCCCTACGAGCAGTACTTC. The chain couples TRBV5-1 to TRBJ2-7; D is perhaps TRBD1 (5 bases). V lost 0 bases and J lost 2, with 15 bases in between. The CDR3 contains 16 residues. Germline V gene sequence: CDR1 SGHRS, CDR2 YFSETQ.

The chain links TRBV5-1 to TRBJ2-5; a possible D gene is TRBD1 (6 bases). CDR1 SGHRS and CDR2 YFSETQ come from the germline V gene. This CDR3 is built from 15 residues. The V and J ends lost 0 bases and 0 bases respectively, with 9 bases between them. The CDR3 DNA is TGCGCCAGCAGCTTGGAGGACAGACACCAAGAGACCCAGTACTTC. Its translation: CASSLEDRHQETQYF.

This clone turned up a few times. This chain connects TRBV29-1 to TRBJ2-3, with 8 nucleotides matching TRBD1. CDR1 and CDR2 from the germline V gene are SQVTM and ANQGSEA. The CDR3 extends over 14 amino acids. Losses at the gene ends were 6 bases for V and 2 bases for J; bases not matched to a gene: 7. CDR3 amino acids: CSVRTGTATDTQYF. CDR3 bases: TGCAGCGTCCGGACAGGGACGGCCACAGATACGCAGTATTTT.

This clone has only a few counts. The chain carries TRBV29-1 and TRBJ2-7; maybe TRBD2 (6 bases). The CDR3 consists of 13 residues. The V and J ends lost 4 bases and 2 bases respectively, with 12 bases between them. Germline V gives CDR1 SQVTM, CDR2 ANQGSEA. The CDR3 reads CSVGAGGAYEQYF. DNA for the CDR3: TGCAGCGTTGGAGCGGGCGGGGCCTACGAGCAGTACTTC.